This T cell receptor beta chain was sequenced in a study of cytomegalovirus exposure and HLA in healthy donors. The study's findings and limits: The dataset shows that most TCR sequences were rare, while some public TCRs occurred in many donors. The only immune exposure information that was available was CMV serostatus.

The CDR3 has 15 residues. CDR1 is KGHSH and CDR2 is LQKENI in the germline V gene. V lost 2 bases and J lost 5; bases outside the gene matches: 9. The donors gave bone marrow, and they were healthy. The PCR used 60 Vbeta and 13 Jbeta primers. Assay used: immunoSEQ multiplex PCR; TCRdb lists only in-frame clones, some missing. The table shows about 200,000 clones, with approximately 86% occurring only once. Turning to this clone: Its target is unknown.

The chain couples TRBV18 to TRBJ2-7; 7 bases map to TRBD1. Sequencing was carried out using PBMCs. The TCR was taken from a woman under 40 in good health and CMV-seronegative. CDR3 nucleotides: TGTGCCAGCTCACCAAGACAGGGCAGTAGCCACGAGCAGTACTTC. Residues: CASSPRQGSSHEQYF.